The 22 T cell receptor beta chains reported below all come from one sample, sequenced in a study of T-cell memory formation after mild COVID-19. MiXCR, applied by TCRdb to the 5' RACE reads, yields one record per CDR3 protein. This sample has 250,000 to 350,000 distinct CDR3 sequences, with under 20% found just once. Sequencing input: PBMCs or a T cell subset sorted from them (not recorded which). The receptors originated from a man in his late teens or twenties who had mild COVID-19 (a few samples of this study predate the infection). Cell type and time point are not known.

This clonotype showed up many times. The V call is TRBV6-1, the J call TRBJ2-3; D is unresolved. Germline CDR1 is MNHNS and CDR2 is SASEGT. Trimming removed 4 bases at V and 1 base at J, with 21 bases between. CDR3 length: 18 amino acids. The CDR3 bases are TGTGCCAGCAGTGCCTACTTTCCTTCTCCCACGGGCACAGATACGCAGTATTTT. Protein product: CASSAYFPSPTGTDTQYF.

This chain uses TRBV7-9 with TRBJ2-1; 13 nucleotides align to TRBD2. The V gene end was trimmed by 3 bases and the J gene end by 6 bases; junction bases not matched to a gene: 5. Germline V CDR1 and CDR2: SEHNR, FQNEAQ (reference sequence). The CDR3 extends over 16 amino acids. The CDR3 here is CASSFSTSGGANEQFF. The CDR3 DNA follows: TGTGCCAGCAGCTTTAGTACTAGCGGGGGGGCCAATGAGCAGTTCTTC.

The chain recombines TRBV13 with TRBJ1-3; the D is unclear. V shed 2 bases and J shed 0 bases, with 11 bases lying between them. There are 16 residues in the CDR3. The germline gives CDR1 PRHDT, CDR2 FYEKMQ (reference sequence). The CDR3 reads CASSLRPASSGNTIYF. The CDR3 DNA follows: TGTGCCAGCAGCTTACGGCCAGCCTCCTCTGGAAACACCATATATTTT.

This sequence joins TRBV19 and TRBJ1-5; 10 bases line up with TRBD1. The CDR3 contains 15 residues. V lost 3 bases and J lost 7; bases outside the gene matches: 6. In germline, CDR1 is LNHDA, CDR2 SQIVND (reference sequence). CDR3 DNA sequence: TGTGCCAGTAGTATTAGACAGGGGGCTGAACAGCCCCAGCATTTT. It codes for CASSIRQGAEQPQHF.

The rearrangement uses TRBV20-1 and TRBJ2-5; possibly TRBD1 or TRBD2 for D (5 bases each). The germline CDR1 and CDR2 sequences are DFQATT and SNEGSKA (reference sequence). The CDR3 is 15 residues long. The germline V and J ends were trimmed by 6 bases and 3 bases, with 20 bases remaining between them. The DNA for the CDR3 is TGCAGTGCCCACAGACCTGAATTGGGGGAAGAGACCCAGTACTTC. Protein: CSAHRPELGEETQYF.

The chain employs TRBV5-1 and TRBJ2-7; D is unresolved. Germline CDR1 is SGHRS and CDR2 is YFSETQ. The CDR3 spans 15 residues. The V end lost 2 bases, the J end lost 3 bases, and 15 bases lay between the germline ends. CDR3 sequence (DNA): TGCGCCAGCAGCTTTGGAACAGTAGGCGTCTACGAGCAGTACGTC. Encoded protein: CASSFGTVGVYEQYV.

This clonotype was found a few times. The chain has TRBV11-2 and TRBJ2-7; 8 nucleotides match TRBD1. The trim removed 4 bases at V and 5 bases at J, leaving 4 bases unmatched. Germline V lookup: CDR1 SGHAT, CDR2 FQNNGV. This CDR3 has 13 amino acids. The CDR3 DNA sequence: TGTGCCAGCAGCTCCACAGGGGGGCACGAGCAGTACTTC. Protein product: CASSSTGGHEQYF.

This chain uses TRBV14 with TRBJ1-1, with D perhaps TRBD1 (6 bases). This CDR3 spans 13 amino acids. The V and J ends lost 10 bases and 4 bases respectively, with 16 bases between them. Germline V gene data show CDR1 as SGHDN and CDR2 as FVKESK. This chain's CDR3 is CANTGIEGTEAFF. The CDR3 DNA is TGTGCCAATACAGGGATCGAGGGCACTGAAGCTTTCTTT.

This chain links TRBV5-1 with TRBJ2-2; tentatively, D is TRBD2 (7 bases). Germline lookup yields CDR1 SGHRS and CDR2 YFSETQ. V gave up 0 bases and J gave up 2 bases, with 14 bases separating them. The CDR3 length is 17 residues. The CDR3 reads CASSLGPAGANTGELFF. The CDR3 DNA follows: TGCGCCAGCAGCTTGGGGCCCGCGGGGGCCAACACCGGGGAGCTGTTTTTT.

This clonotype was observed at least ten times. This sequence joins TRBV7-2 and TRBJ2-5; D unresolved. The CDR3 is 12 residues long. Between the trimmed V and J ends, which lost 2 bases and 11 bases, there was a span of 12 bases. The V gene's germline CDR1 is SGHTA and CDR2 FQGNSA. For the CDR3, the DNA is TGTGCCAGCAGCTTAAGCTCTCGGGCGCAGTACTTC. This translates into CASSLSSRAQYF. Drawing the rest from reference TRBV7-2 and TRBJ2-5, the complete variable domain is GAGVSQSPSNKVTEKGKDVELRCDPISGHTALYWYRQSLGQGLEFLIYFQGNSAPDKSGLPSDRFSAERTGGSVSTLTIQRTQQEDSAVYLCASSLSSRAQYFGPGTRLLVL.

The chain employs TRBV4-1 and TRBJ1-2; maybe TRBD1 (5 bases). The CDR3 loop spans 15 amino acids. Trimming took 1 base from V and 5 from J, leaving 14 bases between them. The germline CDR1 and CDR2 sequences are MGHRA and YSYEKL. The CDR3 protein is CASSQGGGPWYGYTF. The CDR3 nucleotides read TGCGCCAGCAGCCAAGGGGGGGGACCGTGGTATGGCTACACCTTC.

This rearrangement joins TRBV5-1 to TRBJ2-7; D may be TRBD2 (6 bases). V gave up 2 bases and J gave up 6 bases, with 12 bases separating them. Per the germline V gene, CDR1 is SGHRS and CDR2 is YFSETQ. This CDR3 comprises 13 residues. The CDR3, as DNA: TGCGCCAGCAGCTTCCCTCGGGGGTCCGAGCAGTACTTC. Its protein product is CASSFPRGSEQYF.

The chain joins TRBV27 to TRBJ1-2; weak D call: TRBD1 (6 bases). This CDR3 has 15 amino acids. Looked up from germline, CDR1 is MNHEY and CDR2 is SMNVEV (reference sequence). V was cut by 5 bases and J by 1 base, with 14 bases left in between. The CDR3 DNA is TGTGCCAGCAGTGTAACCAGGGGATTTAACTATGGCTACACCTTC. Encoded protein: CASSVTRGFNYGYTF.

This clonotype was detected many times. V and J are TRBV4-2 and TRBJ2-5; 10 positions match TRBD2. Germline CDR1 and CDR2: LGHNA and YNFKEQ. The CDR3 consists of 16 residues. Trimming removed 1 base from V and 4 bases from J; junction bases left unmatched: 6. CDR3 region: CASSQVSGGASETQYF. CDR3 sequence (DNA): TGTGCCAGCAGCCAAGTGAGCGGGGGGGCGTCAGAGACCCAGTACTTC.

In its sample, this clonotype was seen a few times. The CDR3 DNA is TGTGCCACCCGGGGGGGGGCAGGGATTTTCGAGCAGTACGTC. This encodes CATRGGAGIFEQYV. The chain joins TRBV6-5 to TRBJ2-7; 8 bases are a match to TRBD2. The CDR3 is 14 amino acids. Germline V gene data show CDR1 as MNHEY and CDR2 as SVGAGI. The V gene end was trimmed by 10 bases and the J gene end by 6 bases; junction bases not matched to a gene: 14.

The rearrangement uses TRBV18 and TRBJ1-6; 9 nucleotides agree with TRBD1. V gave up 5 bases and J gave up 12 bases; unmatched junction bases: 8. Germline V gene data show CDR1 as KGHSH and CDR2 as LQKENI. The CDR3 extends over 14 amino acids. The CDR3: CASSADRGSVPLHF. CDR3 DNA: TGTGCCAGCTCAGCGGACAGGGGATCGGTACCCCTCCACTTT.

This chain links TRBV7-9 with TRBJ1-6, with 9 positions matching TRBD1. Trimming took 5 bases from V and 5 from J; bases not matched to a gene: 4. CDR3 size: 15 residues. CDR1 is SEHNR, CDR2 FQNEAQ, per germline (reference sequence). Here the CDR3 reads CASSPGTGHNSPLHF. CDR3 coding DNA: TGTGCCAGCAGCCCCGGGACAGGGCATAATTCACCCCTCCACTTT. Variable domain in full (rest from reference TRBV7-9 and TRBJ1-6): DTGVSQNPRHKITKRGQNVTFRCDPISEHNRLYWYRQTLGQGPEFLTYFQNEAQLEKSRLLSDRFSAERPKGSFSTLEIQRTEQGDSAMYLCASSPGTGHNSPLHFGNGTRLTVT.

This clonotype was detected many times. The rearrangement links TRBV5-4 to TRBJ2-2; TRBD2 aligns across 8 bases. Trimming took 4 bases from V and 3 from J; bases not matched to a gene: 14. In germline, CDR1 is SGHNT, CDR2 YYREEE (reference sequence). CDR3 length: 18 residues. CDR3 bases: TGTGCCAGCAGCCTCCGGTCTGGGAGCGGGGGATACACCGGGGAGCTGTTTTTT. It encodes CASSLRSGSGGYTGELFF. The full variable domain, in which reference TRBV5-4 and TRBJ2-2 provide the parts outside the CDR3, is ETGVTQSPTHLIKTRGQQVTLRCSSQSGHNTVSWYQQALGQGPQFIFQYYREEENGRGNFPPRFSGLQFPNYSSELNVNALELDDSALYLCASSLRSGSGGYTGELFFGEGSRLTVL.

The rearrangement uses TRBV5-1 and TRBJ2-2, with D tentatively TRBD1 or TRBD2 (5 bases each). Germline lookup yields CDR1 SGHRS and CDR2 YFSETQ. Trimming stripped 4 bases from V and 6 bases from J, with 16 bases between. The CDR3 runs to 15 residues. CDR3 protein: CASSVPGRKAGELFF. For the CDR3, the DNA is TGCGCCAGCAGCGTTCCGGGACGGAAAGCCGGGGAGCTGTTTTTT.

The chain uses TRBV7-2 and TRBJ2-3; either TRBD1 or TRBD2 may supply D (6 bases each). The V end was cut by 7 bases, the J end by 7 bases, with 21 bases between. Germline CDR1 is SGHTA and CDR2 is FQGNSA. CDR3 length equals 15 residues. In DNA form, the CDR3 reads TGTGCCAGCAACCAAGGGGGGCCCGTTTGGCATACGCAGTATTTT. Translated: CASNQGGPVWHTQYF.

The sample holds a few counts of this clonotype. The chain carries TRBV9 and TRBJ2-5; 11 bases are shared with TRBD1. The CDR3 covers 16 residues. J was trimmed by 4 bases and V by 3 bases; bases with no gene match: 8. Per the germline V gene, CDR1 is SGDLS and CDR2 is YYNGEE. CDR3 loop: CASSAPGQGVRETQYF. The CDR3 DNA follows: TGTGCCAGCAGCGCACCGGGACAGGGGGTCAGAGAGACCCAGTACTTC.

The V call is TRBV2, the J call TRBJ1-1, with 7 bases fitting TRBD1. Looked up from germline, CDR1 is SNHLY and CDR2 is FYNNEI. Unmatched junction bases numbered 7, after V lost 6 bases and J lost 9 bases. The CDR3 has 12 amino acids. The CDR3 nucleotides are TGTGCCAGCAGCTATGACAGGGCCCAAGCTTTCTTT. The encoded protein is CASSYDRAQAFF.